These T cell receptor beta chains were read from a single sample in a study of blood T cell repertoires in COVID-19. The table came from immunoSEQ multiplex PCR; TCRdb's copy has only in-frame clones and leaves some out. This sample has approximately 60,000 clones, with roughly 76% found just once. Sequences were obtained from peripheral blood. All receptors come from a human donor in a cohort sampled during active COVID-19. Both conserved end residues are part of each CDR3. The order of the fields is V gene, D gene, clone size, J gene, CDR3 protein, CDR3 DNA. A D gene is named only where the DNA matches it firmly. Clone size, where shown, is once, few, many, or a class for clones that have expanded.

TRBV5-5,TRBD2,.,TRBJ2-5,CASSLGLAAIQETQYF,TGTGCCAGCAGCTTGGGACTAGCGGCTATCCAAGAGACCCAGTACTTC
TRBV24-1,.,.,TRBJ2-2,CATSVAAGELFF,TGTGCCACCAGTGTGGCCGCCGGGGAGCTGTTTTTT
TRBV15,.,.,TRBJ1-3,CATSRDGGAGNTIYF,TGTGCCACCAGCAGAGATGGGGGCGCTGGAAACACCATATATTTT
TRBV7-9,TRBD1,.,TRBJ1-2,CASTKDRASNYGYTF,TGTGCCAGCACCAAAGACAGGGCTTCTAACTATGGCTACACCTTC
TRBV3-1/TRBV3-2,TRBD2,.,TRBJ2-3,CASSQVAGGTDTQYF,TGTGCCAGCAGCCAAGTAGCGGGGGGTACAGATACGCAGTATTTT
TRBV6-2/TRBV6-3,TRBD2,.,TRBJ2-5,CASSWPRTSTQETQYF,TGTGCCAGCAGTTGGCCCCGGACTAGCACCCAAGAGACCCAGTACTTC
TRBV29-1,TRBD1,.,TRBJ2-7,CSGLTGTGGSYEQYF,TGCAGCGGTCTCACCGGGACAGGGGGCTCCTACGAGCAGTACTTC
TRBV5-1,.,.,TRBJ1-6,CASSLTGFSSPLHF,TGCGCCAGCAGCTTAACAGGGTTCAGTTCACCCCTCCACTTT
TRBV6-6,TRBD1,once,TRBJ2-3,CASRDRATGTDTQYF,TGTGCCAGCAGGGACAGGGCGACCGGCACAGATACGCAGTATTTT
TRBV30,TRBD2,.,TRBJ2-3,CAWSVGSSGGSTDTQYF,TGTGCCTGGAGTGTAGGGTCTAGCGGGGGGAGCACAGATACGCAGTATTTT
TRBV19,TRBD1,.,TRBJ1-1,CASIPDRARTEAFF,TGTGCCAGTATTCCCGACAGGGCCAGGACTGAAGCTTTCTTT
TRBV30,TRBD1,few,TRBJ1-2,CAWNRGLSDYGYTF,TGTGCCTGGAACAGGGGGCTTTCGGACTATGGCTACACCTTC
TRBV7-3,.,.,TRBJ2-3,CASSPPGVEGLGGTDTQYF,TGTGCCAGCAGCCCGCCCGGCGTTGAGGGCCTTGGGGGCACAGATACGCAGTATTTT
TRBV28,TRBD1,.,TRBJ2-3,CASRSTGNTDTQYF,TGTGCCAGCAGGTCGACAGGGAACACAGATACGCAGTATTTT
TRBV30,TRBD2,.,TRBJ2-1,CAWSVAGGEINEQFF,TGTGCCTGGAGTGTAGCGGGGGGGGAAATCAATGAGCAGTTCTTC
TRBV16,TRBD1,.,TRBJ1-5,CASSQWVTGINQPQHF,TGTGCCAGCAGCCAGTGGGTGACAGGGATCAATCAGCCCCAGCATTTT
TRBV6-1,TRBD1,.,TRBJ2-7,CASSGSGTGVSYEQYF,TGTGCCAGCAGTGGCTCCGGGACAGGGGTTTCTTACGAGCAGTACTTC
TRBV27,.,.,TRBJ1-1,CASSVTGSTEAFF,TGTGCCAGCAGTGTTACAGGGTCCACTGAAGCTTTCTTT
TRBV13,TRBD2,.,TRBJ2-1,CASSLRLAGGQDEQFF,TGTGCCAGCAGCCTCCGGCTAGCGGGGGGCCAGGATGAGCAGTTCTTC
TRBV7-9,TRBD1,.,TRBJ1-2,CASSHGQGQDGYTF,TGTGCCAGCAGCCACGGACAGGGGCAGGATGGCTACACCTTC
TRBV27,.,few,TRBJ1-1,CASSLYPRLNTEAFF,TGTGCCAGCAGCTTATACCCCAGGCTTAACACTGAAGCTTTCTTT
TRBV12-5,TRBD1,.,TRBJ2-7,CASGLGQGAGEQYF,TGTGCTAGTGGTTTGGGACAGGGGGCTGGCGAGCAGTACTTC
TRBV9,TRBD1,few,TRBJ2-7,CASSGEGTGNLREQYF,TGTGCCAGCAGCGGCGAGGGGACAGGTAATTTGCGCGAGCAGTACTTC
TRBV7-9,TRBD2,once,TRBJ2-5,CASSENLGPSGAQETQYF,TGTGCCAGCAGCGAAAACCTTGGCCCCAGCGGGGCACAAGAGACCCAGTACTTC
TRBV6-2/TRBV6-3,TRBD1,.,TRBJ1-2,CASSPLDRYSYGYTF,TGTGCCAGCAGTCCGTTGGACAGGTATAGCTATGGCTACACCTTC
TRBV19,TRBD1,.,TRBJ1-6,CASSPPTGGSSPLHF,TGTGCCAGTAGTCCCCCGACAGGGGGATCCTCACCCCTCCACTTT
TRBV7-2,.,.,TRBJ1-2,CASSLLSGQNYGYTF,TGTGCCAGCAGCTTACTTAGTGGACAGAACTATGGCTACACCTTC
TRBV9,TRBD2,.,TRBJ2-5,CASSSSGGSLQETQYF,TGTGCCAGCAGCTCGAGCGGGGGGAGCCTCCAAGAGACCCAGTACTTC
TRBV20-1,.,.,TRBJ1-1,CSLRNTEAFF,TGCAGCTTGCGGAACACTGAAGCTTTCTTT
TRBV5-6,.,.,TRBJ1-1,CASSLTRVINTEAFF,TGTGCCAGCAGCTTGACCCGGGTGATTAACACTGAAGCTTTCTTT
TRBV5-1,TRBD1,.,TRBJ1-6,CASSLSGTGGNSPLHF,TGCGCCAGCAGCTTGTCGGGGACAGGGGGGAATTCACCCCTCCACTTT
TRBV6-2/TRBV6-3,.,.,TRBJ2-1,CASSQEQGRFEQFF,TGTGCCAGCAGTCAAGAACAGGGTAGGTTTGAGCAGTTCTTC
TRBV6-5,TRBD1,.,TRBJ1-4,CASSHIQGNEKLFF,TGTGCCAGCAGCCACATACAGGGGAATGAAAAACTGTTTTTT
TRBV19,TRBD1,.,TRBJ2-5,CASSRSGQGGETQYF,TGTGCCAGTAGCCGTTCCGGACAGGGAGGCGAGACCCAGTACTTC
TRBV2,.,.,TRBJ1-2,CARKTGTNYGYTF,TGTGCCAGGAAGACAGGAACCAACTATGGCTACACCTTC
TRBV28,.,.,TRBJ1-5,CASSFRGPQPQHF,TGTGCCAGCAGTTTCAGGGGTCCTCAGCCCCAGCATTTT
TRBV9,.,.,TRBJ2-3,CASSVVGHTTDTQYF,TGTGCCAGCAGCGTAGTGGGACATACCACAGATACGCAGTATTTT
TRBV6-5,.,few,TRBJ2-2,CASSYVMLGHTGELFF,TGTGCCAGCAGTTATGTTATGCTAGGTCACACCGGGGAGCTGTTTTTT
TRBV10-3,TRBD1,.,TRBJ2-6,CAIRGSRGLTQSGANVLTF,TGTGCCATCAGGGGAAGTAGGGGGCTCACTCAATCTGGGGCCAACGTCCTGACTTTC
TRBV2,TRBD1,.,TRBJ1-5,CASSQDRGSQPQHF,TGTGCCAGCAGCCAGGACAGGGGAAGTCAGCCCCAGCATTTT
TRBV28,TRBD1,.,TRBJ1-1,CASKQGGLNTEAFF,TGTGCCAGCAAGCAAGGGGGCCTGAACACTGAAGCTTTCTTT
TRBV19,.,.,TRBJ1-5,CASSMLHEGGQPQHF,TGTGCCAGTAGTATGTTACATGAAGGCGGGCAGCCCCAGCATTTT
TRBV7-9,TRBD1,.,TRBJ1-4,CASSFSGTGRSLEKLFF,TGTGCCAGCAGCTTCTCCGGGACAGGGAGGTCGTTGGAAAAACTGTTTTTT
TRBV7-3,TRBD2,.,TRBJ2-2,CASRSGGSDTGELFF,TGTGCCAGCAGATCGGGGGGTTCTGACACCGGGGAGCTGTTTTTT
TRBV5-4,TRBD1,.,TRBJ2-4,CASSSTGGVDIQYF,TGTGCCAGCAGCTCGACAGGGGGAGTCGACATTCAGTACTTC
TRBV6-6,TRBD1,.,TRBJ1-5,CASSQPGQGHQPQHF,TGTGCCAGCAGTCAGCCGGGACAGGGTCATCAGCCCCAGCATTTT
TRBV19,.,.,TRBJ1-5,CASSSRRDSNQPQHF,TGTGCCAGTAGCTCCCGTCGGGATAGCAATCAGCCCCAGCATTTT
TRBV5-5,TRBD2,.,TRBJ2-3,CASSLVPSGGPTDTQYF,TGTGCCAGCAGCTTGGTTCCTAGCGGGGGGCCCACAGATACGCAGTATTTT
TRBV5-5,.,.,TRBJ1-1,CASSLPGEAFF,TGTGCCAGCAGCTTGCCAGGGGAAGCTTTCTTT
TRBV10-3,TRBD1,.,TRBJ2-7,CAISGGPTGAPISYEQYF,TGTGCCATCAGTGGGGGCCCTACAGGGGCACCCATTTCCTACGAGCAGTACTTC
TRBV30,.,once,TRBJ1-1,CAWSGRGTNTEAFF,TGTGCCTGGAGCGGGCGGGGAACGAACACTGAAGCTTTCTTT
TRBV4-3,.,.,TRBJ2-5,CASSQGTGQTQETQYF,TGCGCCAGCAGCCAAGGAACTGGACAGACTCAAGAGACCCAGTACTTC
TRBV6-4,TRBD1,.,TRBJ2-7,CATDRDRGPYEQYF,TGTGCCACAGACCGGGACAGGGGTCCCTACGAGCAGTACTTC
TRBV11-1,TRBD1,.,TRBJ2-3,CASSLAGQGTSSTDTQYF,TGTGCCAGCAGCTTAGCGGGACAGGGTACATCTAGCACAGATACGCAGTATTTT
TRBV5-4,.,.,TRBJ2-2,CASSLGQPNTGELFF,TGTGCCAGCAGCTTGGGACAGCCCAACACCGGGGAGCTGTTTTTT
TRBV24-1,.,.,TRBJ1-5,CATSGADPLHF,TGTGCCACCAGTGGGGCAGATCCCTTGCATTTT
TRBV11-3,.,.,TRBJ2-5,CASSLDSTSETQYF,TGTGCCAGCAGCTTAGATTCCACCAGTGAGACCCAGTACTTC
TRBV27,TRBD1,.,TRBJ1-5,CASSKRPGGNNNQPQHF,TGTGCCAGCAGCAAGAGGCCAGGGGGAAATAACAATCAGCCCCAGCATTTT
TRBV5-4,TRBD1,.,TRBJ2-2,CASSLAGQGATGELFF,TGTGCCAGCAGCTTAGCGGGACAGGGCGCCACCGGGGAGCTGTTTTTT